What follows are 3 T cell receptor beta chains derived from one specimen sequenced in a study of T cells in Graves' hyperthyroidism and ophthalmopathy (dated by TCRdb to between 2018 and 2020). Library preparation employed multiplex PCR. Sequencing used an Illumina HiSeq 2000. The TCR beta CDR3 regions were amplified from the RNA transcripts. A first-round RT-PCR of the TCR CDR3 used the HTBI primer set with the Qiagen OneStep RT-PCR kit. TCRdb took the public reads, trimmed them with fastp at Q25, ran MiXCR for clone calling and kept in-frame beta chains. Each entry merges the rows of one CDR3 protein and shows their most common DNA and genes. In all, the sample holds 450,000 to 700,000 distinct CDR3 sequences, and around 42% of those were seen once. Roughly 20% of the sample is taken by the ten largest. The specimen sequenced was peripheral blood or thyroid tissue (not recorded which). The receptors derive from an adult woman with Graves' disease, either hyperthyroidism or ophthalmopathy (not recorded which).

This clonotype has at least ten counts. This sequence joins TRBV14 and TRBJ2-2, with unresolved D. V lost 0 bases and J lost 6, with 8 bases in between. The CDR3 is 14 amino acids. The germline V gene has CDR1 SGHDN and CDR2 FVKESK. DNA for the CDR3: TGTGCCAGCAGCCAAGATTACCTAGCCGGGGAGCTGTTTTTT. It specifies CASSQDYLAGELFF.

V and J are TRBV7-3 and TRBJ2-2; D gene uncertain. The germline CDR1 and CDR2 sequences are SGHTA and FQGTGA. This CDR3 has 13 residues. With 7 bases removed from V and 6 bases from J, the gap between germline ends came to 12 bases. The CDR3 DNA follows: TGTGCCAGCAAATTAGTACGACCCGGGGAGCTGTTTTTT. Its protein is CASKLVRPGELFF.

This clonotype has a count of ten or more. The chain recombines TRBV7-2 with TRBJ2-7; 8 nucleotides match TRBD2. The trim removed 5 bases at V and 2 bases at J, leaving 11 bases unmatched. The CDR3 totals 16 residues. Germline V gene data show CDR1 as SGHTA and CDR2 as FQGNSA. As DNA, the CDR3 is TGTGCCAGCAGCCCAAAGGGACTAGATTCACCCTACGAGCAGTACTTC. This encodes CASSPKGLDSPYEQYF.